This T cell receptor beta chain came from a study of T cells in Graves' hyperthyroidism and ophthalmopathy. The CDR3 has 14 residues. Looked up from germline, CDR1 is GTSNPN and CDR2 is SVGIG (reference sequence). V was shortened by 8 bases and J by 1 base, with 14 bases between the two germline ends. Authors of the study amplified TCR beta CDR3 regions from RNA transcripts. Initially, a first-round RT-PCR of the TCR CDR3 employed the HTBI primer set. From the multiplex PCR reads, TCRdb called clonotypes with MiXCR, one entry per CDR3 protein. The table has 700,000 or so distinct CDR3 sequences, 16% seen once. This clonotype turned up a few times. Its antigen remains unidentified. Notes on the study in general: Within blood appeared most thyroid clonotypes that had expanded above 0.001.

Based on clinical symptoms, serum thyroxine and TRAb, thyroid ultrasound and orbital computed tomography, diagnoses were reached. The specimen sequenced was blood. The origin of this receptor is a man aged 18 to 30 with Graves' hyperthyroidism. The V call is TRBV30, the J call TRBJ2-2, with D possibly TRBD1 on 6 matching bases. CDR3 DNA: TGTGCCCAGAACAGGGCTGGGAACACCGGGGAGCTGTTTTTT. Amino acids: CAQNRAGNTGELFF.